This TCR beta chain was retrieved from a study of blood T cell repertoires in COVID-19. Study overall: Both acute and convalescent COVID-19 samples were obtained from the United States, Italy and Spain. T cells, B-cell-depleted T cells, or PBMCs provided the cDNA or gDNA that served as material.

J lost 8 bases, V lost 1 base, and 5 bases had no gene match. The V gene's germline CDR1 is SGHAT and CDR2 FQNNGV. The CDR3 runs to 15 residues. Original data processing: Reference gene primer amplification gave nucleated cell count estimates. Method: immunoSEQ multiplex PCR; TCRdb's copy keeps in-frame clones and lacks some. That table furnishes V, J and clone size, whereas the DNA furnished D and trimming. Among some 270,000 clones listed, 80% to 85% were seen once. The chain carries TRBV11-2 and TRBJ1-6, with 7 nucleotides matching TRBD1. Sequencing was performed on peripheral blood. This sequence originates from a woman in her thirties or forties who had recovered from COVID-19. The CDR3 protein is CASSLGQGVYSPLHF. CDR3 DNA: TGTGCCAGCAGCTTAGGACAGGGTGTGTATTCACCCCTCCACTTT.